The subject of this entry is one TCR beta chain. Its target is not known. This entry is derived from a study of T cell responses to AZD1222 COVID-19 vaccine. Data came from immunoSEQ multiplex PCR; TCRdb stores just in-frame clones and leaves some out. The data hold 110,000 to 150,000 clones, with roughly 89% observed a single time. Study-wide results and caveats: Females outnumbered males among donors, who were mostly white British; clonal diversity was possibly underestimated.

The V gene end was trimmed by 4 bases and the J gene end by 0 bases; junction bases not matched to a gene: 8. Germline CDR1 reads SGDLS; CDR2 reads YYNGEE. The CDR3 contains 17 residues. This TCR was sampled from an adult in good health. The chain couples TRBV9 to TRBJ2-1; 9 bases agree with TRBD2. The sequences come from peripheral blood, collected on day 0 of AZD1222 vaccination. CDR3 in DNA: TGTGCCAGCAGCCCGCGACTAGCGGAAAGCTCCTACAATGAGCAGTTCTTC. Its translation: CASSPRLAESSYNEQFF.